This T cell receptor (beta chain) was recorded in a study of blood T cells in healthy people across ages. Germline CDR1 reads KGHDR; CDR2 reads SFDVKD. The CDR3 has 18 residues. Donors were healthy Caucasian individuals from Russia aged about 6 to 90. Broader study findings: As naive T cell percentage varied, TCR beta diversity correlated strongly with it. With donor CMV status unknown, expanded clonotype changes were possibly confounded.

Next came a second PCR, run for roughly 6 to 11 cycles, which used a sample-barcoded 5' primer along with a J-beta primer mix. The yield of each sample was at least 3 million CDR3-containing paired-end reads. MiXCR was run by TCRdb on the 5' RACE reads, yielding one entry per CDR3 protein. The data show some 900,000 distinct CDR3 sequences, about 30% seen once. This clonotype showed up just a few times. The antigen is not known. A much larger clone lies one base from this, so it may be a read error. The V call is TRBV24-1, the J call TRBJ2-7, with D perhaps TRBD1 (6 bases). The closer fit of TRBJ2-5 to the DNA end suggests the J call may be wrong. The clonotype comes from an elderly woman in good health. Specimen: blood. CDR3 coding DNA: TGTACCACCAGTGACCCAGTCGCCCGAACAGGGAAGGAACAGACCCAGTACTTC. Its protein is CTTSDPVARTGKEQTQYF.